What follows describes a single TCR beta chain. Antigen: not known. The identical CDR3 is also encoded by other nucleotide sequences in the sample. This sample stems from a study of shared clonotypes between healthy human individuals. For the study at large: Each donor's CD8 memory used one plate, CD8 naive two, each CD4 subset three. Notes on the study in general: In general, naive subsets displayed greater estimated richness than memory subsets did. Clonotypes shared by all four sorted-subset donors had higher generation probabilities than non-shared clonotypes.

In germline, CDR1 is SEHNR, CDR2 FQNEAQ (reference sequence). Trimming left V 3 bases short and J 1 base short, with 0 bases between. The CDR3 has 11 amino acids. Terminally differentiated effector memory CD45RA+ cells were excluded from the naive CD8 cells, which were CD45RO-negative and positively selected for CCR7. The protocol was immunoSEQ multiplex PCR, while the TCRdb copy is restricted to in-frame clones and leaves out a portion. The repertoire includes about 2 million clones, 85% to 95% of them detected once, and 1.2% sits in the top ten. Sequencing input: naive CD8+ T cells sorted from blood. The J gene is TRBJ2-5, the V gene TRBV7-9; D gene unclear. This clonotype was sampled from a man younger than 30 in good health. CDR3 DNA: TGTGCCAGCAGCTTCCAAGAGACCCAGTACTTC. Translating it yields CASSFQETQYF.